The T cell receptor (beta chain) described here comes from a study of blood T cell repertoires in COVID-19. This table comes from immunoSEQ multiplex PCR, and its TCRdb copy is limited to in-frame clones, with some not included. The sample contains 250,000 to 300,000 clones, 88% of which appear only once. Trimming left V 2 bases short and J 14 bases short, with 13 bases between. This CDR3 spans 12 amino acids. Input material: PBMCs or T cells enriched from blood (not recorded which). The TCR originated in a woman aged 55 to 70 in a cohort exposed to, infected with or recovered from COVID-19 (not recorded which). J is TRBJ2-4 and V is TRBV12-3 or TRBV12-4, with a possible D match to TRBD2 (5 bases). The CDR3 region is CASSLPGVEEYF. CDR3 DNA: TGTGCCAGCAGTTTACCCGGGGTGGAGGAGTACTTC.